This T cell receptor beta chain was sequenced in a study of blood T cell repertoires in COVID-19. Some clones are missing from TCRdb's copy, which holds only in-frame ones; the method was immunoSEQ multiplex PCR. In the table there are more than 200,000 clones, approximately 87% of which are singletons. CDR1 and CDR2 from the germline V gene are GTSNPN and SVGIG (reference sequence). Trimming removed 2 bases from V and 5 bases from J, with 24 bases in between. The CDR3 extends over 17 amino acids. The rearrangement joins TRBV30 to TRBJ2-5; tentatively, D is TRBD2 (6 bases). The sequencing sample was made of peripheral blood. The clonotype originates from a woman in her sixties or seventies with active or convalescent COVID-19. The CDR3 DNA sequence: TGTGCCTGGAGTACAACTTGGGACTTCCCAGCTACGGAGACCCAGTACTTC. Protein: CAWSTTWDFPATETQYF.